These 4 T cell receptor beta chains were all obtained from the same sample, sequenced in a study of T cell repertoires in cytomegalovirus infection. A single record per CDR3 protein comes from TCRdb applying MiXCR to the reads. The sample holds roughly 730,000 distinct CDR3 sequences, around 35% seen once. These receptors have no known antigen. Material: cultured PBMCs, obtained from culture after CMV antigen stimulation. These TCRs come from a human donor in good health (CMV status not recorded). Some clones in this sample may be carry-over from other donors' samples.

The rearrangement uses TRBV10-1 and TRBJ2-5; 8 bases are a match to TRBD2. V lost 0 bases and J lost 3; bases outside the gene matches: 0. The CDR3 spans 14 residues. The V gene's germline CDR1 is WNHNN and CDR2 SYGVQD (reference sequence). The CDR3 sequence is CASSESSGEETQYF. CDR3 DNA: TGCGCCAGCAGTGAGTCTAGCGGGGAAGAGACCCAGTACTTC.

The chain couples TRBV19 to TRBJ1-5; D might be TRBD1 (6 bases). The CDR3 spans 15 residues. The V and J ends lost 5 bases and 5 bases respectively, with 16 bases between them. Germline V gene sequence: CDR1 LNHDA, CDR2 SQIVND (reference sequence). CDR3 sequence (DNA): TGTGCCAGTAGTCCACAGGGTGTCCCTGATCAGCCCCAGCATTTT. It yields the protein CASSPQGVPDQPQHF.

This clonotype has ten or more counts. The chain employs TRBV28 and TRBJ1-5, with TRBD1 matching over 9 bases. This CDR3 spans 14 amino acids. The V and J ends lost 3 bases and 6 bases, in that order; junction bases with no gene match: 3. Germline CDR1 reads MDHEN; CDR2 reads SYDVKM. The CDR3, as DNA: TGTGCCAGCAGTTTGGGACAGGGTTTTCAGCCCCAGCATTTT. Amino acids: CASSLGQGFQPQHF.

The table lists this clonotype with a few counts. The CDR3 coding sequence is TGTGCCAGCAGTTACCGGGGGGACAGGTCGATATCTGGGGCCAACGTCCTGACTTTC. Encoded protein: CASSYRGDRSISGANVLTF. J is TRBJ2-6 and V is TRBV6-5; D possibly corresponds to TRBD1 (8 bases). The CDR3 covers 19 residues. V lost 2 bases to trimming and J lost 1 base, with 18 bases between them. Germline V gene data show CDR1 as MNHEY and CDR2 as SVGAGI.